One sample yielded the 21 T cell receptor beta chains listed below, sequenced in a study of T cells in localized non-small cell lung cancer. Here immunoSEQ multiplex PCR was the method, and the copy in TCRdb shows in-frame clones only, minus some. The table shows 45,000 to 55,000 clones, with approximately 80% occurring only once. Sequencing used peripheral blood, obtained before any cancer treatment. Receptors originate from a man aged 35-69 years with stage I squamous cell lung carcinoma.

The V call is TRBV11-3, the J call TRBJ1-1, with TRBD1 matching over 7 bases. CDR1 is SGHNT, CDR2 YENEEA, per germline. The J segment lost 5 bases and the V segment lost 0 bases, leaving 12 bases of the junction unmatched. The length of the CDR3 is 17 residues. This chain's CDR3 is CASSLDRQGSASTEAFF. CDR3 nucleotides: TGTGCCAGCAGCTTAGATCGACAGGGTTCGGCGAGTACTGAAGCTTTCTTT. Together with reference TRBV11-3 and TRBJ1-1, the CDR3 gives the full variable domain: EAGVVQSPRYKIIEKKQPVAFWCNPISGHNTLYWYLQNLGQGPELLIRYENEEAVDDSQLPKDRFSAERLKGVDSTLKIQPAELGDSAVYLCASSLDRQGSASTEAFFGQGTRLTVV.

The chain is built from TRBV28 and TRBJ2-1, with 12 nucleotides matching TRBD2. The CDR3 extends over 15 amino acids. Germline lookup yields CDR1 MDHEN and CDR2 SYDVKM. Germline trimming cut 2 bases from V and 7 bases from J; bases unmatched to any gene: 3. CDR3 DNA: TGTGCCAGCAGTTTACTAGCGGGGGGGCGGAATGAGCAGTTCTTC. Its translation is CASSLLAGGRNEQFF.

The DNA for the CDR3 is TGTGCCAGCTCCCGGGACAGAGACTACGAGCAGTACTTC. Amino acids: CASSRDRDYEQYF. The chain couples TRBV18 to TRBJ2-7; TRBD1 matches at 7 bases. Trimming removed 6 bases from V and 3 bases from J; junction bases left unmatched: 5. Germline V gives CDR1 KGHSH, CDR2 LQKENI. The CDR3 has 13 residues.

CDR3 amino acids: CASSFGGVRFEADTQYF. In DNA, the CDR3 is TGTGCCAGCAGTTTCGGAGGGGTACGTTTTGAGGCAGATACGCAGTATTTT. The genes are TRBV28 and TRBJ2-3, with D possibly being TRBD2 (6 bases). This CDR3 has 17 residues. Germline V gene sequence: CDR1 MDHEN, CDR2 SYDVKM. The V end was cut by 3 bases, the J end by 4 bases, with 20 bases between.

The chain links TRBV20-1 to TRBJ2-4, with 7 bases aligning to TRBD2. The CDR3 totals 11 residues. V gave up 6 bases and J gave up 9 bases; unmatched junction bases: 5. Germline CDR1 reads DFQATT; CDR2 reads SNEGSKA (reference sequence). For the CDR3, the DNA is TGCAGTGCGGGGGACTACGGCATTCAGTACTTC. Amino acid sequence: CSAGDYGIQYF.

This rearrangement joins TRBV19 to TRBJ2-1; D possibly matches TRBD1 or TRBD2 (5 bases each). The germline V and J ends were trimmed by 4 bases and 3 bases, with 16 bases remaining between them. The CDR3 covers 16 residues. The germline V gene has CDR1 LNHDA and CDR2 SQIVND (reference sequence). CDR3 sequence (DNA): TGTGCCAGTAGTAGGGGACCACCCCCCGACTACAATGAGCAGTTCTTC. It translates to CASSRGPPPDYNEQFF.

The V and J genes are TRBV4-3 and TRBJ1-1; maybe TRBD1 (6 bases). The CDR3 contains 14 residues. Germline CDR1 reads LGHNA; CDR2 reads YSLEER. The germline V and J ends were trimmed by 4 bases and 1 base, with 10 bases remaining between them. The CDR3 bases are TGCGCCAGCAGCCTGGGGGCGGGGAACACTGAAGCTTTCTTT. It translates to CASSLGAGNTEAFF.

The rearrangement uses TRBV6-5 and TRBJ2-1, with 9 bases lining up with TRBD1. This CDR3 has 14 amino acids. Trimming at V came to 5 bases and at J to 3 bases, leaving 2 bases not matched to a gene. In germline, CDR1 is MNHEY, CDR2 SVGAGI. The CDR3 spells CASSTGQGYNEQFF. The CDR3 coding sequence is TGTGCCAGCAGTACGGGACAGGGCTACAATGAGCAGTTCTTC.

The rearrangement uses TRBV28 and TRBJ2-2, with a weak D call TRBD1 (5 bases). The CDR3 has 14 residues. The V gene's germline CDR1 is MDHEN and CDR2 SYDVKM. Trimming cost V 5 bases and J 5 bases, with 12 bases left between them. The CDR3: CASSPQGGTGELFF. The CDR3 nucleotides read TGTGCCAGCAGTCCCCAGGGTGGGACCGGGGAGCTGTTTTTT.

The table lists this clone with a count of one. J is TRBJ1-6 and V is TRBV6-5; D gene unclear. V was trimmed by 3 bases and J by 6 bases, leaving 12 bases between them. CDR1 is MNHEY, CDR2 SVGAGI, per germline. The CDR3 is 15 amino acids. CDR3 in amino acids: CASSYWTIVNSPLHF. CDR3 sequence (DNA): TGTGCCAGCAGTTATTGGACGATAGTTAATTCACCCCTCCACTTT.

A few counts support this clone. The chain couples TRBV5-8 to TRBJ1-1; TRBD1 might be the D (6 bases). The CDR3 contains 15 residues. V was shortened by 0 bases and J by 5 bases, with 14 bases between the two germline ends. Germline CDR1 SGHTS, CDR2 YDEGEE. DNA of the CDR3: TGTGCCAGCAGCTTGGGGCAGGGGATATCGACTGAAGCTTTCTTT. Translating gives CASSLGQGISTEAFF.

The genes are TRBV7-2 and TRBJ1-4, with unresolved D. V gave up 10 bases and J gave up 0 bases, with 9 bases separating them. Per germline, CDR1 SGHTA and CDR2 FQGNSA. CDR3 length equals 13 residues. CDR3 bases: TGTGCCACCCAGTCATCAACTAATGAAAAACTGTTTTTT. Encoded protein: CATQSSTNEKLFF.

This clone was counted between two and nine times. The chain couples TRBV21-1 to TRBJ1-2. TRBV21-1 is a known pseudogene. The CDR3 runs 15 residues. The CDR3 region has the DNA TGTGCCAGCAGCAAACCCGACTTAGCTAACTATGGCTACACCTTC. Its translation is CASSKPDLANYGYTF.

The rearrangement uses TRBV30 and TRBJ2-2; D is perhaps TRBD1 or TRBD2 (5 bases each). Germline V gene data show CDR1 as GTSNPN and CDR2 as SVGIG (reference sequence). The CDR3 is 14 amino acids. Trimming stripped 2 bases from V and 4 bases from J, with 11 bases between. The CDR3 spells CAWSSGTSTGELFF. Written as DNA, the CDR3 is TGTGCCTGGAGTTCAGGGACGAGCACCGGGGAGCTGTTTTTT.

The gene calls are TRBV27 and TRBJ1-2, with D possibly being TRBD1 (5 bases). The V gene lost 5 bases and the J gene lost 6 bases, with 19 bases spanning the gap. CDR3 length equals 15 residues. From germline, CDR1 is MNHEY and CDR2 SMNVEV (reference sequence). CDR3 residues: CASSAHGDRPNGYTF. CDR3 coding DNA: TGTGCCAGCAGTGCCCATGGGGACCGGCCGAATGGCTACACCTTC.

Of note for this clone: Within the sample, other DNA sequences also encode this same CDR3. The rearrangement links TRBV4-2 to TRBJ1-5, with 8 bases matching TRBD1. Germline-derived CDR1 and CDR2 are LGHNA and YNFKEQ. The CDR3 has 15 amino acids. V gave up 4 bases and J gave up 2 bases; unmatched junction bases: 4. CDR3 nucleotides: TGTGCCAGCAGCCTCGACAGGGGACGCAATCAGCCCCAGCATTTT. It translates to CASSLDRGRNQPQHF.

The chain links TRBV28 to TRBJ2-7, with a weak D call TRBD2 (5 bases). V lost 4 bases and J lost 2, with 18 bases in between. Germline V gene data show CDR1 as MDHEN and CDR2 as SYDVKM. The CDR3 covers 16 residues. In DNA, the CDR3 is TGTGCCAGCAGTTCGCGCCCGGACGGGAACCCCTACGAGCAGTACTTC. Its translation is CASSSRPDGNPYEQYF.

J is TRBJ2-3 and V is TRBV7-2; unclear D gene. CDR3 length equals 11 residues. The V gene's germline CDR1 is SGHTA and CDR2 FQGNSA. V lost 8 bases and J lost 6, with 9 bases in between. The CDR3 nucleotides are TGTGCCAGCCGCAATATGGATACGCAGTATTTT. Amino acid sequence: CASRNMDTQYF. Combining the CDR3 with reference TRBV7-2 and TRBJ2-3 gives the whole variable domain GAGVSQSPSNKVTEKGKDVELRCDPISGHTALYWYRQSLGQGLEFLIYFQGNSAPDKSGLPSDRFSAERTGGSVSTLTIQRTQQEDSAVYLCASRNMDTQYFGPGTRLTVL.

V is TRBV7-3 and J is TRBJ2-1; the D gene is possibly TRBD1 (6 bases). The CDR3 runs 13 residues. V lost 3 bases and J lost 6, with 9 bases in between. Germline lookup yields CDR1 SGHTA and CDR2 FQGTGA. The CDR3 DNA reads TGTGCCAGCAGCTTGAGGGGGTTCAATGAGCAGTTCTTC. Translating it yields CASSLRGFNEQFF.

J is TRBJ1-2 and V is TRBV6-1; D unresolved. Per germline, CDR1 MNHNS and CDR2 SASEGT. The germline V and J ends were trimmed by 0 bases and 5 bases, with 16 bases remaining between them. The CDR3 totals 16 residues. CDR3 DNA: TGTGCCAGCAGTGAAGCGGTAACTAGCGGAGGGTATGGCTACACCTTC. Translating gives CASSEAVTSGGYGYTF.

The chain couples TRBV4-1 to TRBJ2-5; 11 bases are shared with TRBD1. J was trimmed by 6 bases and V by 4 bases; bases with no gene match: 13. This CDR3 is built from 17 residues. Per the germline V gene, CDR1 is MGHRA and CDR2 is YSYEKL. The CDR3 protein is CASSLGQGAPEQQTQYF. The CDR3 DNA sequence: TGCGCCAGCAGCCTCGGACAGGGGGCACCCGAGCAGCAGACCCAGTACTTC.